A single sample gave rise to the 18 T cell receptor beta chains below, sequenced in a study of blood T cell repertoires in COVID-19 (dated by TCRdb to 2020 to 2022). Library construction relied on the immunoSEQ multiplex PCR assay. TCRdb retrieved this table from immuneACCESS and kept in-frame rearrangements only. Not all clones are present; in checked studies, unresolved V genes account for under half, and no reason is known for the remainder. Recorded for this sample are approximately 200,000 clones; roughly 87% of them occurred a single time. In total, the top ten clones hold 2% to 2.5% of the sample. Material for sequencing was PBMCs or T cells enriched from blood (not recorded which). The origin of the receptors is a young woman who had recovered from COVID-19.

The rearrangement uses TRBV30 and TRBJ2-1; perhaps TRBD1 as D (7 bases). Trimming took 0 bases from V and 4 from J, leaving 16 bases between them. Germline V lookup: CDR1 GTSNPN, CDR2 SVGIG (reference sequence). CDR3 size: 16 residues. As DNA, the CDR3 is TGTGCCTGGAGTGTACCCGGGCAGGGGGGATACAATGAGCAGTTCTTC. It is translated as CAWSVPGQGGYNEQFF.

The chain is built from TRBV6-1 and TRBJ1-6, with D uncertain. Germline CDR1 MNHNS, CDR2 SASEGT. Between the trimmed V and J ends, which lost 3 bases and 10 bases, there was a span of 10 bases. The CDR3 has 13 residues. The CDR3 sequence is CASSDWSRSPLHF. CDR3 nucleotide sequence: TGTGCCAGCAGTGATTGGAGTCGCTCACCCCTCCACTTT.

The chain couples TRBV7-9 to TRBJ2-7, with no clear D. The CDR3 consists of 14 residues. Trimming stripped 8 bases from V and 2 bases from J, with 16 bases between. The germline V gene has CDR1 SEHNR and CDR2 FQNEAQ (reference sequence). CDR3 residues: CASGEGRLTYEQYF. In DNA, the CDR3 is TGTGCCAGCGGCGAAGGCAGGTTAACCTACGAGCAGTACTTC.

The gene calls are TRBV21-1 and TRBJ2-1; the table's D call, TRBD1, was not checked against the DNA. TRBV21-1 is a documented pseudogene. The CDR3 loop spans 16 amino acids. CDR3 DNA: TGTGCCAGCAGCAAAATCTGTGGGACAGGGTTTGATGAGCAGTTCTTC. Encoded protein: CASSKICGTGFDEQFF.

This clone was detected once. This sequence joins TRBV11-1 and TRBJ2-5; maybe TRBD1 (5 bases). The CDR3 consists of 16 residues. The germline V gene encodes CDR1 SGHAT and CDR2 FQDESV (reference sequence). V lost 2 bases and J 3 bases, leaving 16 bases between the germline ends. The CDR3 protein is CASSLRLDRKEETQYF. The CDR3 coding sequence is TGTGCCAGCAGCTTAAGGCTCGACAGAAAAGAAGAGACCCAGTACTTC.

The chain uses TRBV7-2 and TRBJ2-1, with D possibly being TRBD2 (6 bases). CDR1 and CDR2 from the germline V gene are SGHTA and FQGNSA. Trimming took off 1 base at V and 4 bases at J, with 14 bases between the two ends. The CDR3 sequence is 16 residues long. CDR3 region: CASSLEGGNLYNEQFF. Here the CDR3 DNA reads TGTGCCAGCAGCTTAGAGGGCGGGAATCTTTACAATGAGCAGTTCTTC.

V usage is TRBV7-9 and J usage is TRBJ1-2; D might be TRBD1 (6 bases). There are 14 residues in the CDR3. Between the trimmed V and J ends, which lost 2 bases and 4 bases, there was a span of 11 bases. Germline CDR1 reads SEHNR; CDR2 reads FQNEAQ (reference sequence). CDR3 loop: CASSLQTGPYGYTF. CDR3 nucleotides: TGTGCCAGCAGCTTACAGACAGGCCCCTATGGCTACACCTTC.

V and J are TRBV5-8 and TRBJ2-7; 8 positions agree with TRBD1. Germline loops: CDR1 SGHTS, CDR2 YDEGEE. Germline trimming cut 0 bases from V and 3 bases from J; bases unmatched to any gene: 5. This CDR3 is built from 15 residues. DNA of the CDR3: TGTGCCAGCAGCTTGGAATGGACAGGGAGCTACGAGCAGTACTTC. Protein sequence: CASSLEWTGSYEQYF. The full variable domain, rest sourced from reference TRBV5-8 and TRBJ2-7, is EAGVTQSPTHLIKTRGQQATLRCSPISGHTSVYWYQQALGLGLQFLLWYDEGEERNRGNFPPRFSGRQFPNYSSELNVNALELEDSALYLCASSLEWTGSYEQYFGPGTRLTVT.

V gene TRBV30 combines with J gene TRBJ2-1; D remains unclear. The V gene's germline CDR1 is GTSNPN and CDR2 SVGIG (reference sequence). The V end lost 1 base, the J end lost 6 bases, and 10 bases lay between the germline ends. The CDR3 spans 13 residues. CDR3 sequence reads: CAWSGGPGNEQFF. The CDR3 nucleotides read TGTGCCTGGAGTGGCGGCCCTGGCAATGAGCAGTTCTTC.

The CDR3 coding sequence is TGTGCCAGCAGCCAAGATTTAGGTAGCGGGAGGGGCTATGAGCAGTTCTTC. Its protein product is CASSQDLGSGRGYEQFF. The chain has TRBV3-1 (or the pseudogene TRBV3-2) and TRBJ2-1; TRBD2 aligns across 11 bases. This CDR3 region has 17 residues. The V and J ends lost 0 bases and 8 bases, in that order; junction bases with no gene match: 9. CDR1 LGHDT and CDR2 YNNKEL come from the germline V gene (reference sequence).

A remark on this clone: The same CDR3 also results from other DNA sequences found in this sample. The V call is TRBV18, the J call TRBJ1-2; a weak D match, TRBD1 (5 bases). CDR3 size: 13 residues. V was clipped by 3 bases and J by 2 bases, with 7 bases between them. In germline, CDR1 is KGHSH, CDR2 LQKENI. The CDR3 loop reads CASSPDRNYGYTF. DNA of the CDR3: TGTGCCAGCTCACCCGACAGAAACTATGGCTACACCTTC.

This clone was recorded a few times. The chain links TRBV4-2 to TRBJ1-2, with D possibly being TRBD1 (6 bases). The CDR3 runs 13 residues. The V end was cut by 0 bases, the J end by 7 bases, with 9 bases between. From germline, CDR1 is LGHNA and CDR2 YNFKEQ. CDR3 sequence (DNA): TGTGCCAGCAGCCAAGATCGGGACACTGGCTACACCTTC. It encodes CASSQDRDTGYTF.

J is TRBJ2-7 and V is TRBV7-2; TRBD2 aligns across 8 bases. CDR3 size: 19 residues. Germline lookup yields CDR1 SGHTA and CDR2 FQGNSA. V was pared by 4 bases and J by 6 bases, with 23 bases of the junction left unmatched. DNA for the CDR3: TGTGCCAGCAGCTCCCGGCGGGGACTAGGAGATTTACTACGAAGCGAGCAGTACTTC. Protein: CASSSRRGLGDLLRSEQYF.

The genes are TRBV14 and TRBJ1-2, with 7 bases aligning to TRBD1. Losses at the gene ends were 4 bases for V and 1 base for J; bases not matched to a gene: 3. Germline V gene data show CDR1 as SGHDN and CDR2 as FVKESK. The CDR3 sequence is 14 residues long. The CDR3 DNA reads TGTGCCAGCAGCCGACAGGGTGATAACTATGGCTACACCTTC. The encoded protein is CASSRQGDNYGYTF.

The chain is built from TRBV10-3 and TRBJ1-1, with D maybe TRBD1 (6 bases). Germline values: CDR1 ENHRY, CDR2 SYGVKD. V shed 8 bases and J shed 4 bases, with 14 bases lying between them. The CDR3 loop spans 13 amino acids. In DNA, the CDR3 is TGTGCCATCGCAACAGGGTCGGGCACTGAAGCTTTCTTT. Amino acids: CAIATGSGTEAFF.

This clone was detected a few times. This chain joins TRBV5-4 and TRBJ1-2; D gene uncertain. Germline V gives CDR1 SGHNT, CDR2 YYREEE (reference sequence). The length of the CDR3 is 15 residues. V lost 0 bases and J lost 4, with 13 bases in between. DNA for the CDR3: TGTGCCAGCAGCTTGGGGGCAGGTAATAGCTATGGCTACACCTTC. Its protein product is CASSLGAGNSYGYTF.

Concerning this clone: The same CDR3 can be traced to other DNA sequences in this sample. The rearrangement links TRBV24-1 to TRBJ2-3; D uncertain. Germline-derived CDR1 and CDR2 are KGHDR and SFDVKD. CDR3 size: 13 residues. The V and J ends lost 2 bases and 0 bases respectively, with 2 bases between them. CDR3: CATSDSSTDTQYF. CDR3 DNA sequence: TGTGCCACCAGTGATTCTAGCACAGATACGCAGTATTTT.

CDR3 sequence: CASPERTIYF. The CDR3 nucleotides read TGTGCCAGCCCCGAACGGACCATATATTTT. The J gene is TRBJ1-3, the V gene TRBV6-9; D is unclear. Trimming took 8 bases from V and 10 from J, leaving 9 bases between them. The germline CDR1 and CDR2 sequences are MNHGY and SVAAGI. The CDR3 has 10 residues.